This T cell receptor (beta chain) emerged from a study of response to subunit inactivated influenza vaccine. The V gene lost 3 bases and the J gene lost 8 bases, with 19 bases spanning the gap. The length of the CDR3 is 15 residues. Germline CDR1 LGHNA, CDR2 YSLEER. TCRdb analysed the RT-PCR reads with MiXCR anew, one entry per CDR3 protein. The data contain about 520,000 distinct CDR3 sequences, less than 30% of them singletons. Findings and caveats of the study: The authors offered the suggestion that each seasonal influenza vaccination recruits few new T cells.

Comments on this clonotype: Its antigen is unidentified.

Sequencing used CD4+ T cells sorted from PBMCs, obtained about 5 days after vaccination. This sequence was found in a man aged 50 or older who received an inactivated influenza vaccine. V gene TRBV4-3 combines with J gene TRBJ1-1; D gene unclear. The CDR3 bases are TGCGCCAGCAGCCAGACGACCGGCCCCCTAGGCGAAGCTTTCTTT. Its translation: CASSQTTGPLGEAFF.